This T cell receptor (beta chain) is drawn from a study of vaccination effects on CD4 cells after COVID-19. The repertoire was sequenced with immunoSEQ multiplex PCR; TCRdb's copy has only in-frame clones and lacks some. The sample yields approximately 37,000 clones, 82% seen once. Study-wide results and caveats: The study found marked clonal contraction of infection- and vaccine-induced clones late after vaccination.

With 7 bases removed from V and 0 bases from J, the gap between germline ends came to 7 bases. This CDR3 contains 13 residues. The V gene's germline CDR1 is MNHEY and CDR2 SVGAGI. Investigators separated out CD4+ T cells once approximately 11 days of culture had passed. People in the vaccine group had not been infected with SARS-CoV-2 before, and their nucleocapsid antibodies were negative. Fresh IL-2-containing medium replaced half the medium on days 3 and 7. In its sample, this clone was seen a few times. Its antigen remains unknown. J is TRBJ1-3 and V is TRBV6-5; D not resolved. The sample consisted of CD4+ T cells from PBMCs cultured without peptide, taken before COVID-19 vaccination. The TCR was taken from a human donor who received a COVID-19 vaccine. CDR3 loop: CASMISSGNTIYF. The CDR3 DNA is TGTGCCAGCATGATTAGCTCTGGAAACACCATATATTTT.